A single sample is the source of the 26 T cell receptor beta chains below, sequenced in a study of shared clonotypes between healthy human individuals. The method was immunoSEQ multiplex PCR; TCRdb's version includes in-frame clones alone and lacks a portion of them. This sample yields about 640,000 clones, of which about three quarters are seen a single time; 1.8% belongs to the top ten. Sequencing was performed on memory CD4+ T cells sorted from blood. As to subset: CD45RA-negative fraction. All receptors derive from a woman aged 25 to 39 in good health.

This clone was seen repeatedly, ten times or more. The same CDR3 can be traced to other DNA sequences in this sample. The chain has TRBV28 and TRBJ1-2; D gene uncertain. There are 13 residues in the CDR3. Germline lookup yields CDR1 MDHEN and CDR2 SYDVKM. V lost 6 bases and J lost 2, with 10 bases in between. CDR3 sequence (DNA): TGTGCCAGCAGGCCGGGAACGAACTATGGCTACACCTTC. It codes for CASRPGTNYGYTF.

The rearrangement links TRBV7-9 to TRBJ1-2; D might be TRBD1 (5 bases). V was cut by 3 bases and J by 6 bases, with 20 bases left in between. CDR3 length: 16 residues. Per the germline V gene, CDR1 is SEHNR and CDR2 is FQNEAQ (reference sequence). The CDR3 protein is CASSFRGSEGLDGYTF. The CDR3 DNA reads as TGTGCCAGCAGCTTTCGGGGGAGTGAGGGGCTTGATGGCTACACCTTC.

The chain employs TRBV20-1 and TRBJ1-3; D uncertain. Between the trimmed V and J ends, which lost 8 bases and 0 bases, there was a span of 5 bases. Germline V gene data show CDR1 as DFQATT and CDR2 as SNEGSKA (reference sequence). The CDR3 sequence is 11 residues long. CDR3 nucleotides: TGCAGTTCGTACTCTGGAAACACCATATATTTT. Translated, it gives CSSYSGNTIYF.

This clone was seen only once. The V and J genes are TRBV29-1 and TRBJ1-1; D remains unclear. V was clipped by 7 bases and J by 1 base, with 19 bases between them. CDR3 length: 15 residues. The germline V gene encodes CDR1 SQVTM and CDR2 ANQGSEA. DNA of the CDR3: TGCAGCGCCGTGGGGTCGGGCGGTGCGAACACTGAAGCTTTCTTT. Translation gives CSAVGSGGANTEAFF.

This clone was counted only a few times. DNA for the CDR3: TGTGCCAGCCAATTTCAACACAACAAAAACATTCAGTACTTC. Its protein is CASQFQHNKNIQYF. The chain couples TRBV19 to TRBJ2-4; D is unclear. Germline CDR1 LNHDA, CDR2 SQIVND (reference sequence). The CDR3 contains 14 residues. Trimming shortened V by 9 bases and J by 3 bases, and 15 bases separated the two germline ends.

The DNA for the CDR3 is TGTGCCAGCAGTTTATCCCACATGCCCGGGGAGCTGTTTTTT. It encodes CASSLSHMPGELFF. V usage is TRBV27 and J usage is TRBJ2-2; no definite D call. Germline V gene sequence: CDR1 MNHEY, CDR2 SMNVEV (reference sequence). The V end was cut by 0 bases, the J end by 6 bases, with 8 bases between. This CDR3 has 14 amino acids.

The V gene is TRBV28, the J gene TRBJ1-2; D might be TRBD1 (6 bases). V lost 3 bases and J lost 7, with 12 bases in between. The CDR3 length is 13 residues. Germline-derived CDR1 and CDR2 are MDHEN and SYDVKM. In nucleotides, the CDR3 is TGTGCCAGCAGTTTGGCCACAGGGTCTGGCTACACCTTC. Translated, it gives CASSLATGSGYTF.

This rearrangement joins TRBV19 to TRBJ2-2, with TRBD2 matching over 7 bases. Germline V gene lookup returns CDR1 LNHDA and CDR2 SQIVND (reference sequence). The V segment lost 9 bases and the J segment 1 base; nucleotides outside the gene matches: 5. CDR3 length equals 14 residues. The CDR3 is CARKIAGNTGELFF. The CDR3 DNA sequence: TGTGCCAGGAAAATAGCGGGGAACACCGGGGAGCTGTTTTTT.

The V call is TRBV28, the J call TRBJ1-3, with TRBD1 matching 8 bases. This CDR3 spans 13 amino acids. From germline, CDR1 is MDHEN and CDR2 SYDVKM. V lost 6 bases to trimming and J lost 9 bases; unmatched junction nucleotides: 7. The CDR3 DNA is TGTGCCAGCAGCCCGGACAGGGAAGGCACCATATATTTT. Protein product: CASSPDREGTIYF. The full variable domain, completed using reference TRBV28 and TRBJ1-3, is DVKVTQSSRYLVKRTGEKVFLECVQDMDHENMFWYRQDPGLGLRLIYFSYDVKMKEKGDIPEGYSVSREKKERFSLILESASTNQTSMYLCASSPDREGTIYFGEGSWLTVV.

This clone was picked up a small number of times. The DNA for the CDR3 is TGTGCCAGCAATCCTACCGGGACGGGTAATCTAAAACTGTTTTTT. Its translation: CASNPTGTGNLKLFF. The V call is TRBV2, the J call TRBJ1-4; possibly TRBD1 for D (5 bases). The CDR3 runs 15 residues. V shed 7 bases and J shed 10 bases, with 22 bases lying between them. Per the germline V gene, CDR1 is SNHLY and CDR2 is FYNNEI.

CDR3: CASSSRGYEQYF. Here the CDR3 DNA reads TGTGCCAGCAGCTCGCGGGGGTACGAGCAGTACTTC. The chain uses TRBV7-9 and TRBJ2-7; 7 bases are a match to TRBD2. The CDR3 loop spans 12 amino acids. The ends lost 4 bases at V and 4 bases at J; junction bases unmatched: 1. Germline values: CDR1 SEHNR, CDR2 FQNEAQ (reference sequence). Looking up the rest from reference TRBV7-9 and TRBJ2-7 gives the full variable domain: DTGVSQNPRHKITKRGQNVTFRCDPISEHNRLYWYRQTLGQGPEFLTYFQNEAQLEKSRLLSDRFSAERPKGSFSTLEIQRTEQGDSAMYLCASSSRGYEQYFGPGTRLTVT.

In DNA form, the CDR3 reads TGTGCCAGCAGTGAAGAAGATAGGCACGGGGCTCAGCCCCAGCATTTT. Translated: CASSEEDRHGAQPQHF. This chain uses TRBV6-1 with TRBJ1-5; possible D gene TRBD1, 5 bases. V was cut by 1 base and J by 6 bases, with 16 bases left in between. The germline V gene has CDR1 MNHNS and CDR2 SASEGT. This CDR3 is 16 amino acids long.

The chain couples TRBV7-6 to TRBJ1-1; a weak D match, TRBD1 (6 bases). The V and J ends lost 6 bases and 2 bases respectively, with 19 bases between them. The CDR3 runs 16 residues. Looked up from germline, CDR1 is SGHVS and CDR2 is FNYEAQ. DNA of the CDR3: TGTGCCAGCAGTCTACGGGGGGCTGATGTCAACACTGAAGCTTTCTTT. This sequence encodes CASSLRGADVNTEAFF. Variable domain in full (rest from reference TRBV7-6 and TRBJ1-1): GAGVSQSPRYKVTKRGQDVALRCDPISGHVSLYWYRQALGQGPEFLTYFNYEAQQDKSGLPNDRFSAERPEGSISTLTIQRTEQRDSAMYRCASSLRGADVNTEAFFGQGTRLTVV.

On this clone itself: An end of the junction does not agree with germline; a read error may underlie this. J is TRBJ1-1 and V is TRBV30, with D perhaps matching TRBD1 (6 bases). Germline lookup yields CDR1 GTSNPN and CDR2 SVGIG (reference sequence). CDR3 length: 13 residues. The DNA of the CDR3 is TGTGCCTGGAAGCTACAGGGCAACATTGAAGCTTTCTTT. Amino acids: CAWKLQGNIEAFF. The full variable domain, with the rest looked up from reference TRBV30 and TRBJ1-1, is SQTIHQWPATLVQPVGSPLSLECTVEGTSNPNLYWYRQAAGRGLQLLFYSVGIGQISSEVPQNLSASRPQDRQFILSSKKLLLSDSGFYLCAWKLQGNIEAFFGQGTRLTVV.

This clone came up once. The chain joins TRBV30 to TRBJ1-5; D remains unclear. Trimming left V 1 base short and J 1 base short, with 5 bases between. The length of the CDR3 is 13 residues. Germline V CDR1 and CDR2: GTSNPN, SVGIG (reference sequence). The CDR3 protein is CAWSGRSNQPQHF. CDR3 bases: TGTGCCTGGAGTGGCAGAAGCAATCAGCCCCAGCATTTT. The entire variable domain, with the rest obtained from reference TRBV30 and TRBJ1-5, is as follows: SQTIHQWPATLVQPVGSPLSLECTVEGTSNPNLYWYRQAAGRGLQLLFYSVGIGQISSEVPQNLSASRPQDRQFILSSKKLLLSDSGFYLCAWSGRSNQPQHFGDGTRLSIL.

As for this clone: This could be a read error, since a much larger clone is one nucleotide away. The chain couples TRBV11-2 to TRBJ2-1, with TRBD2 identical over 12 bases. Germline CDR1 and CDR2: SGHAT and FQNNGV. J lost 5 bases, V lost 4 bases, and 3 bases had no gene match. This CDR3 is 15 amino acids long. The CDR3 loop reads CASSWRTSGNNEQFF. The DNA of the CDR3 is TGTGCCAGCAGCTGGAGGACTAGCGGGAACAATGAGCAGTTCTTC.

This clone was counted a few times. This same CDR3 is encoded by further DNA sequences in the sample. This chain links TRBV5-1 with TRBJ2-1, with D possibly TRBD2 on 6 matching bases. The length of the CDR3 is 15 residues. With 3 bases removed from V and 3 bases from J, the gap between germline ends came to 13 bases. Germline lookup yields CDR1 SGHRS and CDR2 YFSETQ. The CDR3 loop reads CASSSASASYNEQFF. CDR3 DNA sequence: TGCGCCAGCAGCTCCGCTAGCGCGAGCTACAATGAGCAGTTCTTC.

Remarks on this clone: A far larger clone is a single base away, which makes a read error likely. This sample also contains other DNA sequences that code for the same CDR3. The chain uses TRBV19 and TRBJ2-7, with a tentative D call TRBD2 (5 bases). Germline loops: CDR1 LNHDA, CDR2 SQIVND (reference sequence). The CDR3 totals 15 residues. The CDR3 sequence: CASSPLYGVSYEQYF. As DNA, the CDR3 is TGTGCCAGTAGTCCCCTATACGGGGTTTCCTACGAGCAGTATTTC.

This clone showed up many times. The J gene is TRBJ2-3, the V gene TRBV11-2, with D uncertain. Germline V lookup: CDR1 SGHAT, CDR2 FQNNGV. The V and J ends lost 5 bases and 6 bases respectively, with 12 bases between them. There are 13 residues in the CDR3. CDR3 amino acids: CASSSTIADTQYF. In DNA, the CDR3 is TGTGCCAGCAGCAGTACCATAGCCGATACGCAGTATTTT.

The V call is TRBV5-4, the J call TRBJ2-1; D gene unclear. Germline loops: CDR1 SGHNT, CDR2 YYREEE (reference sequence). Trimming removed 4 bases at V and 1 base at J, with 9 bases between. The CDR3 has 14 residues. The CDR3 here is CASSLFGSYNEQFF. In DNA, the CDR3 is TGTGCCAGCAGCCTCTTTGGTTCCTACAATGAGCAGTTCTTC.

A single count supports this clone. This chain joins TRBV5-1 and TRBJ1-1; D ambiguous. Germline values: CDR1 SGHRS, CDR2 YFSETQ. The CDR3 is 13 amino acids. Trimming took 5 bases from V and 1 from J, leaving 9 bases between them. The CDR3 protein is CASSTIPNTEAFF. The CDR3 DNA reads as TGCGCCAGCAGTACAATCCCGAACACTGAAGCTTTCTTT.

Only a few counts were recorded for this clone. V and J are TRBV28 and TRBJ1-2; no reliable D call. CDR1 and CDR2 (germline): MDHEN, SYDVKM. V was trimmed by 3 bases and J by 5 bases, leaving 13 bases between them. The CDR3 has 14 amino acids. CDR3: CASSLTFQKYGYTF. The CDR3 DNA follows: TGTGCCAGCAGTTTGACCTTCCAAAAATATGGCTACACCTTC.

The chain recombines TRBV14 with TRBJ1-1, with D unresolved. Trimming removed 5 bases from V and 0 bases from J, with 10 bases in between. Germline V CDR1 and CDR2: SGHDN, FVKESK. The CDR3 extends over 14 amino acids. The CDR3 loop is CASSLAGMNTEAFF. The DNA for the CDR3 is TGTGCCAGCAGCTTGGCGGGAATGAACACTGAAGCTTTCTTT.

This chain links TRBV29-1 with TRBJ1-4; D uncertain. The CDR3 totals 13 residues. CDR1 and CDR2 (germline): SQVTM, ANQGSEA. V was cut by 4 bases and J by 7 bases, with 13 bases left in between. The CDR3 sequence is CSVVVPGGEKLFF. The CDR3 nucleotides are TGCAGCGTTGTTGTCCCCGGAGGTGAAAAACTGTTTTTT.

The V and J genes are TRBV5-1 and TRBJ2-1; D gene unclear. Germline assignment: CDR1 SGHRS and CDR2 YFSETQ. The germline V and J ends were trimmed by 6 bases and 3 bases, with 13 bases remaining between them. CDR3 size: 14 residues. The CDR3 DNA reads TGCGCCAGCACGGTGGTCCCCTACTACAATGAGCAGTTCTTC. This encodes CASTVVPYYNEQFF.

The gene calls are TRBV28 and TRBJ2-4; 9 nucleotides match TRBD1. V was pared by 6 bases and J by 0 bases, with 3 bases of the junction left unmatched. In germline, CDR1 is MDHEN, CDR2 SYDVKM. The CDR3 is 15 amino acids. CDR3 DNA: TGTGCCAGCAGCGGACAGGGGATAGCCAAAAACATTCAGTACTTC. It is translated as CASSGQGIAKNIQYF.